This T cell receptor beta chain was documented in a study of CD8+ T cells in alopecia areata. Findings and caveats of the study: In scalp, tofacitinib significantly decreased clonality and expanded CD8+ clones among the top 100.

Isolated RNA was reverse transcribed into cDNA used as the sequencing template. Here immunoSEQ multiplex PCR was the method, and the copy in TCRdb shows in-frame clones only, minus some. The table has around 200,000 clones, 50% to 60% seen once. To note about this clone: Its antigen remains unidentified.

Germline loops: CDR1 LNHDA, CDR2 SQIVND (reference sequence). V dropped 7 bases and J dropped 4 bases, with 17 bases sitting between them. The CDR3 contains 14 residues. Treatment described: oral pan-JAK inhibitor, 5-10 mg twice daily. The chain employs TRBV19 and TRBJ2-7, with D unresolved. The sequence was collected from a human donor with alopecia areata. The material was CD4+ T cells sorted from blood, obtained at week 4, from a patient treated with tofacitinib. The CDR3 spells CASKVGQTTYEQYF. CDR3 nucleotide sequence: TGTGCCAGTAAGGTCGGGCAGACAACATACGAGCAGTACTTC.